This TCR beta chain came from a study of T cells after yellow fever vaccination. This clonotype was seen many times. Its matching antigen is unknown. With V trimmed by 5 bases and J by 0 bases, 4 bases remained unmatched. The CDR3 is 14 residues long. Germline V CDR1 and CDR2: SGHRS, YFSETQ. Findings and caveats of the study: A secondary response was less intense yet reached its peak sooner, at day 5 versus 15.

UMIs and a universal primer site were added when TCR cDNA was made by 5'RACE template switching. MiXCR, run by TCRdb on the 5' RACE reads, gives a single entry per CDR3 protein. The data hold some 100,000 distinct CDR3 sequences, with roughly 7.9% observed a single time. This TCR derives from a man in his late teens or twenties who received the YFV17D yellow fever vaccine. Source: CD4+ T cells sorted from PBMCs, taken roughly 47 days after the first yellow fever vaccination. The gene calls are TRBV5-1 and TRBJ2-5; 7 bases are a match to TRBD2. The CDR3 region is CASRLSGHQETQYF. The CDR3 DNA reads TGCGCCAGCAGGCTTAGCGGGCACCAAGAGACCCAGTACTTC.